The 2 T cell receptor beta chains below were found in one sample sequenced in a study of blood T cell repertoires in COVID-19. Clones were read by immunoSEQ multiplex PCR, and TCRdb kept only the in-frame ones, dropping some. The sample has roughly 100,000 clones, 75% to 85% seen once. The sample taken for sequencing was peripheral blood. The receptors derive from a human donor in a cohort sampled during active COVID-19.

V is TRBV2 and J is TRBJ2-7; 10 bases agree with TRBD1. The CDR3 length is 15 residues. In germline, CDR1 is SNHLY, CDR2 FYNNEI. Trimming took 6 bases from V and 6 from J; bases not matched to a gene: 11. CDR3 residues: CASRRGPGQGSEQYF. The DNA for the CDR3 is TGTGCCAGCAGACGGGGGCCGGGACAGGGGAGCGAGCAGTACTTC. The whole variable domain, remainder taken from reference TRBV2 and TRBJ2-7, is EPEVTQTPSHQVTQMGQEVILRCVPISNHLYFYWYRQILGQKVEFLVSFYNNEISEKSEIFDDQFSVERPDGSNFTLKIRSTKLEDSAMYFCASRRGPGQGSEQYFGPGTRLTVT.

The CDR3 DNA sequence: TGCGCCAGCAGCGCGACAGGGGGCGGGGGTACTGAAGCTTTCTTT. This encodes CASSATGGGGTEAFF. The chain carries TRBV5-1 and TRBJ1-1, with 10 bases fitting TRBD1. The CDR3 runs 15 residues. CDR1 is SGHRS and CDR2 is YFSETQ in the germline V gene. The V gene end was trimmed by 4 bases and the J gene end by 5 bases; junction bases not matched to a gene: 8.